The 22 T cell receptor beta chains below were found in one sample sequenced in a study of T cell repertoires in cytomegalovirus infection. Via MiXCR, TCRdb re-called the reads, giving one row per CDR3 protein. The sample yields under 250,000 distinct CDR3 sequences, about 12% seen once. The sequencing input was PBMCs. The origin of the receptors is a human donor in good health (CMV status not recorded). Some clones in this sample may be carry-over from other donors' samples.

Turning to this clonotype: This could be a read error, since a much larger clone is one nucleotide away. The gene calls are TRBV12-3 or TRBV12-4 and TRBJ2-1; no reliable D call. This CDR3 comprises 13 residues. CDR3 sequence (DNA): TGTGCCAGCCAAGGAGTAGCTTACAATGGGCAGTTCTTC. It specifies CASQGVAYNGQFF.

The table lists this clonotype with many counts. The V gene is TRBV7-9, the J gene TRBJ1-2, with a tentative D call TRBD1 (6 bases). V lost 2 bases and J lost 5, with 15 bases in between. The CDR3 loop spans 15 amino acids. CDR1 and CDR2 (germline): SEHNR, FQNEAQ (reference sequence). The CDR3 DNA is TGTGCCAGCAGCTTAAGCGGGGGCGCGGAATATGGCTACACCTTC. It translates to CASSLSGGAEYGYTF.

Remarks on this clonotype: A much larger clonotype is one base distant, so this may be a read error. The chain links TRBV28 to TRBJ2-5; TRBD2 agrees at 11 bases. This CDR3 has 16 amino acids. Per germline, CDR1 MDHEN and CDR2 SYDVKM. V lost 4 bases and J lost 4; bases outside the gene matches: 8. The CDR3 sequence: CASSSPVTSGIETQYF. The CDR3 nucleotides read TGTGCCAGCAGTTCCCCCGTGACTAGCGGGATAGAGACCCAGTACTTC.

This clonotype was seen at least ten times. The J gene is TRBJ2-2, the V gene TRBV29-1; D remains ambiguous. V was shortened by 3 bases and J by 0 bases, with 5 bases between the two germline ends. Per the germline V gene, CDR1 is SQVTM and CDR2 is ANQGSEA. The CDR3 is made up of 13 amino acids. CDR3 bases: TGCAGCGTTGAGCGCGCGAACACCGGGGAGCTGTTTTTT. Protein sequence: CSVERANTGELFF.

This clonotype was counted only a few times. The chain links TRBV30 to TRBJ2-7, with 12 bases fitting TRBD2. The V gene end was trimmed by 5 bases and the J gene end by 5 bases; junction bases not matched to a gene: 7. Germline V lookup: CDR1 GTSNPN, CDR2 SVGIG (reference sequence). This CDR3 has 14 amino acids. CDR3 coding DNA: TGTGCCTGGGCTAGCGGGAGGGCTGTAGACGAGCAGTACTTC. It yields the protein CAWASGRAVDEQYF.

The chain is built from TRBV28 and TRBJ2-5; 9 bases map to TRBD2. This CDR3 has 15 residues. Trimming removed 3 bases from V and 5 bases from J; junction bases left unmatched: 7. CDR1 and CDR2 from the germline V gene are MDHEN and SYDVKM. The DNA of the CDR3 is TGTGCCAGCAGTTTCCTAGCGGGGTGGGGGGAGACCCAGTACTTC. Amino acid sequence: CASSFLAGWGETQYF.

This clonotype was picked up many times. V gene TRBV28 combines with J gene TRBJ2-3; D call uncertain. Per the germline V gene, CDR1 is MDHEN and CDR2 is SYDVKM. The germline V and J ends were trimmed by 4 bases and 2 bases, with 4 bases remaining between them. The CDR3 runs to 12 residues. CDR3 coding DNA: TGTGCCAGCAGTTCCATCACAGATACGCAGTATTTT. The encoded protein is CASSSITDTQYF.

This clonotype was seen a few times. V gene TRBV20-1 combines with J gene TRBJ2-1; no clear D gene. The CDR3 spans 15 residues. Trimming pared 4 bases from V and 7 bases from J, leaving 20 bases between. Per the germline V gene, CDR1 is DFQATT and CDR2 is SNEGSKA (reference sequence). CDR3 coding DNA: TGCAGTGCTACCCTAGACTCGCTCCTCGGGAATGAGCAGTTCTTC. Its translation is CSATLDSLLGNEQFF.

This clonotype has ten or more counts. The chain joins TRBV6-1 to TRBJ2-5; D perhaps matches TRBD2 (6 bases). This CDR3 has 17 amino acids. Trimming took 2 bases from V and 9 from J, leaving 25 bases between them. CDR1 and CDR2 (germline): MNHNS, SASEGT. The CDR3 is CASSELREVRIPQAQYF. CDR3 nucleotide sequence: TGTGCCAGCAGTGAATTAAGGGAGGTGCGGATACCCCAGGCCCAGTACTTC.

This clonotype was recorded at least ten times. The chain links TRBV14 to TRBJ1-2, with no clear D. Germline V gene data show CDR1 as SGHDN and CDR2 as FVKESK. V lost 1 base and J 2 bases, leaving 14 bases between the germline ends. CDR3 length equals 16 residues. The CDR3 coding sequence is TGTGCCAGCAGCCAAGTGTGGGGAACGGGGAACTATGGCTACACCTTC. This encodes CASSQVWGTGNYGYTF.

V is TRBV6-2 or TRBV6-3 and J is TRBJ2-3; D ambiguous. Germline CDR1 is MNHEY and CDR2 is SVGEGT. This CDR3 spans 11 amino acids. Trimming pared 7 bases from V and 7 bases from J, leaving 9 bases between. The CDR3 protein is CASTHGNTQYF. The CDR3 coding sequence is TGTGCCAGCACTCACGGTAATACGCAGTATTTT.

This clonotype was observed many times. The J gene is TRBJ2-7, the V gene TRBV7-2; 8 bases match TRBD1. Germline V gene data show CDR1 as SGHTA and CDR2 as FQGNSA. J gave up 1 base and V 5 bases, and 7 bases lay outside the gene matches. The CDR3 sequence is 15 residues long. The CDR3, as DNA: TGTGCCAGCAGCATTGGACAGGGCCCATCCTACGAGCAGTACTTC. This encodes CASSIGQGPSYEQYF.

This clonotype was counted between two and nine times. This chain links TRBV12-3 or TRBV12-4 with TRBJ2-5, with TRBD2 identical over 9 bases. Unmatched junction bases numbered 6, after V lost 6 bases and J lost 4 bases. The CDR3 contains 14 residues. For the CDR3, the DNA is TGTGCCAGCAGCCACTTACTAGCGGGAGAGACCCAGTACTTC. This codes for CASSHLLAGETQYF.

This clonotype has at least ten counts. The chain has TRBV7-2 and TRBJ2-3, with no clear D. V shed 5 bases and J shed 2 bases, with 11 bases lying between them. Germline-derived CDR1 and CDR2 are SGHTA and FQGNSA. The CDR3 runs to 14 residues. In DNA form, the CDR3 reads TGTGCCAGCAGCCCCATACATAACACAGATACGCAGTATTTT. This encodes CASSPIHNTDTQYF.

In this sample, this clonotype turned up many times. The chain uses TRBV11-1 and TRBJ1-1; D is unresolved. Germline CDR1 and CDR2: SGHAT and FQDESV (reference sequence). The CDR3 consists of 13 residues. V was shortened by 4 bases and J by 6 bases, with 12 bases between the two germline ends. CDR3 protein: CASSSEAGAEAFF. The CDR3 bases are TGTGCCAGCAGCTCCGAGGCGGGAGCTGAAGCTTTCTTT.

This clonotype has just a few counts. V and J are TRBV7-2 and TRBJ1-1; no clear D. From germline, CDR1 is SGHTA and CDR2 FQGNSA. CDR3 length: 14 residues. V gave up 2 bases and J gave up 2 bases, with 9 bases separating them. This CDR3 reads CASSLRMGNTEAFF. The CDR3 nucleotides are TGTGCCAGCAGCTTACGAATGGGCAACACTGAAGCTTTCTTT.

Comment on this clonotype: One base away lies a much larger clone, so this may be a sequencing read error. The rearrangement links TRBV19 to TRBJ2-1, with 13 bases matching TRBD2. The CDR3 sequence is 15 residues long. Per the germline V gene, CDR1 is LNHDA and CDR2 is SQIVND (reference sequence). The chain's CDR3 is CASSMGLAGYNELFF. The CDR3 DNA reads as TGTGCCAGTAGTATGGGACTAGCGGGGTACAATGAGCTGTTCTTC.

This clonotype was seen ten or more times. This rearrangement joins TRBV25-1 to TRBJ1-6; no definite D call. Trimming took off 3 bases at V and 7 bases at J, with 10 bases between the two ends. Per the germline V gene, CDR1 is MGHDK and CDR2 is SYGVNS. This CDR3 contains 14 residues. The CDR3 DNA sequence: TGTGCCAGCAGTGAGGGTCCTTGGAATTCACCCCTCCACTTT. Amino acid sequence: CASSEGPWNSPLHF.

This clonotype was detected ten times or more. CDR3 nucleotide sequence: TGTGCCAGCAGTGAAGGGCTAGCGGGAGGTTACTACGAGCAGTACTTC. Amino acid sequence: CASSEGLAGGYYEQYF. The gene calls are TRBV2 and TRBJ2-7; 11 bases match TRBD2. Germline CDR1 is SNHLY and CDR2 is FYNNEI. With V trimmed by 1 base and J by 3 bases, 5 bases remained unmatched. The CDR3 covers 16 residues.

This clonotype was seen a few times. The chain links TRBV19 to TRBJ1-6, with TRBD1 identical over 7 bases. Per germline, CDR1 LNHDA and CDR2 SQIVND (reference sequence). The J segment lost 8 bases and the V segment lost 6 bases, leaving 7 bases of the junction unmatched. The CDR3 sequence is 14 residues long. The CDR3 reads CASSNQGDDSPLHF. The DNA for the CDR3 is TGTGCCAGTAGCAATCAGGGGGATGATTCACCCCTCCACTTT.

CDR3 region: CASSLPTSGNIQYF. The CDR3 DNA reads TGTGCCAGCAGCCTCCCTACTAGCGGGAACATTCAGTACTTC. The V call is TRBV5-6, the J call TRBJ2-4, with 9 bases that match TRBD2. Germline values: CDR1 SGHDT, CDR2 YYEEEE. The trim removed 4 bases at V and 7 bases at J, leaving 6 bases unmatched. The CDR3 sequence is 14 residues long.

Worth noting for this clonotype: At one boundary the junction diverges from the germline segment, which might be a read error. The V and J genes are TRBV15 and TRBJ2-7; no clear D gene. Looked up from germline, CDR1 is LNHNV and CDR2 is YYDKDF (reference sequence). The CDR3 length is 12 residues. The CDR3 DNA is TGTGCCACCAGCAGAGAAAGTGCTGCCAAGAACTTC. Translating gives CATSRESAAKNF. Supplemented by reference TRBV15 and TRBJ2-7, the full variable domain reads DAMVIQNPRYQVTQFGKPVTLSCSQTLNHNVMYWYQQKSSQAPKLLFHYYDKDFNNEADTPDNFQSRRPNTSFCFLDIRSPGLGDTAMYLCATSRESAAKNFGPGTRLTVT.